This is a list of T cell receptor beta chains from one sample in a study of cytomegalovirus exposure and HLA in healthy donors. The assay was immunoSEQ multiplex PCR, and TCRdb's table has in-frame clones only and misses some. The sample lists approximately 150,000 clones, approximately 84% seen once, with around 9.7% in the top ten. Sequencing was performed on PBMCs. These receptors came from a woman aged 55-69 years in good health and CMV-seropositive. The CDR3 runs from the conserved cysteine through the conserved F or W. The order of the fields is CDR3 DNA, CDR3 protein, D gene, clone size, V gene, J gene. A D gene is named only where the DNA matches it firmly. Not all rows give a size; the values are once, few, many and, for expanded clones, a class.

CDR3nt: TGTGCCAGCAGTTTCCTGAAACCCGGACTAGCGGGAGGAGGAGACTGGGAGACCCAGTACTTC; CDR3aa: CASSFLKPGLAGGGDWETQYF; d_gene: TRBD2; abundance: -; v_gene: TRBV27; j_gene: TRBJ2-5
CDR3nt: TGCGCCAGCAGCCAAGGGCGCGCGACTACAGATACGCAGTATTTT; CDR3aa: CASSQGRATTDTQYF; d_gene: -; abundance: -; v_gene: TRBV4-1; j_gene: TRBJ2-3
CDR3nt: TGTGCCAGTAGGATACGGGACAGGGAAGCTGAAGCTTTCTTT; CDR3aa: CASRIRDREAEAFF; d_gene: TRBD1; abundance: -; v_gene: TRBV19; j_gene: TRBJ1-1
CDR3nt: TGCGCCAGCAGCTTGGACGTGGGAGGCTCGGGCGAGCAGTACTTC; CDR3aa: CASSLDVGGSGEQYF; d_gene: -; abundance: -; v_gene: TRBV5-1; j_gene: TRBJ2-7
CDR3nt: TGTGCCAGCAGTGACATCATCCTAGCGGGAGTGATTGAGACCCAGTACTTC; CDR3aa: CASSDIILAGVIETQYF; d_gene: TRBD2; abundance: -; v_gene: TRBV2; j_gene: TRBJ2-5
CDR3nt: TGTGCCAGCAGCCCACCCGGCAGGAGGGAGACCCAGTACTTC; CDR3aa: CASSPPGRRETQYF; d_gene: -; abundance: -; v_gene: TRBV7-2; j_gene: TRBJ2-5
CDR3nt: TGTGCCAGCAGTTTAAGTGGGCAGGGCTACAATGAGCAGTTCTTC; CDR3aa: CASSLSGQGYNEQFF; d_gene: -; abundance: few; v_gene: TRBV27; j_gene: TRBJ2-1
CDR3nt: TGTGCCAGCAGCCGGGTCGGGGATTCCAAAAACATTCAGTACTTC; CDR3aa: CASSRVGDSKNIQYF; d_gene: -; abundance: -; v_gene: TRBV5-4; j_gene: TRBJ2-4
CDR3nt: TGTGCCAGCAGCCTCCGGTCCCTCACAGATACGCAGTATTTT; CDR3aa: CASSLRSLTDTQYF; d_gene: -; abundance: -; v_gene: TRBV5-4; j_gene: TRBJ2-3
CDR3nt: TGCGCCAGCAGCTGGGGACAGGGGGGGAACGAGCAGTACTTC; CDR3aa: CASSWGQGGNEQYF; d_gene: TRBD1; abundance: few; v_gene: TRBV5-1; j_gene: TRBJ2-7
CDR3nt: TGTGCCAGCAGCTTAGAGTATCCAGGGGGCGCCCCCTACGAGCAGTACTTC; CDR3aa: CASSLEYPGGAPYEQYF; d_gene: TRBD1; abundance: -; v_gene: TRBV11-1; j_gene: TRBJ2-7
CDR3nt: TGTGCCTGGAGTGTACTTAGGGGTGGGAACACTGAAGCTTTCTTT; CDR3aa: CAWSVLRGGNTEAFF; d_gene: -; abundance: -; v_gene: TRBV30; j_gene: TRBJ1-1
CDR3nt: TGTGCCAGCAGCGTAGGACCCCACTATGAGGATGAGCAGTTCTTC; CDR3aa: CASSVGPHYEDEQFF; d_gene: -; abundance: -; v_gene: TRBV9; j_gene: TRBJ2-1
CDR3nt: TGTGCCAGCAGTGAATACGAGCGGGAGGAGGGGGAGCTGTTTTTT; CDR3aa: CASSEYEREEGELFF; d_gene: TRBD2; abundance: few; v_gene: TRBV25-1; j_gene: TRBJ2-2
CDR3nt: TGTGCCAGCCGCGGGAGTAGGGCAAAAGAGACCCAGTACTTC; CDR3aa: CASRGSRAKETQYF; d_gene: TRBD2; abundance: -; v_gene: TRBV19; j_gene: TRBJ2-5
CDR3nt: TGCAGCGTTGAAGATAGGACCCAGTACTTC; CDR3aa: CSVEDRTQYF; d_gene: -; abundance: -; v_gene: TRBV29-1; j_gene: TRBJ2-5
CDR3nt: TGTGCCAGCAGCGTAGCTACCGACGGGGAGCTGTTTTTT; CDR3aa: CASSVATDGELFF; d_gene: -; abundance: -; v_gene: TRBV9; j_gene: TRBJ2-2